Following are 9 T cell receptor beta chains from one sample sequenced in a study of CD8+CD57+ T cells in acquired aplastic anemia. The TCR beta profiling, which covered VDJ combination and CDR3 sequence, was carried out using genomic DNA as the template. TCRdb independently ran MiXCR on the reads; one entry per CDR3 protein. The sample gives 200,000 to 300,000 distinct CDR3 sequences, roughly 82% of which show up once; 42% is in the top ten. It was patients with CD8+CD57+ cell expansion by flow cytometry who were chosen for sequencing. What was sequenced was sorted CD4+, CD8+, or CD8+CD57+ T cells (not recorded which) from PBMCs. The receptors shown here come from a human donor with aplastic anemia.

CDR3 residues: CASSLDEHRGAEAFF. The CDR3 DNA follows: TGTGCCAGCAGCTTAGACGAACACCGGGGAGCTGAAGCTTTCTTT. The chain couples TRBV7-9 to TRBJ1-1, with unresolved D. The CDR3 has 15 amino acids. Germline-derived CDR1 and CDR2 are SEHNR and FQNEAQ (reference sequence). V lost 1 base, J lost 6 bases, and 15 bases lay in between.

The chain uses TRBV20-1 and TRBJ2-7; 9 bases align to TRBD1. This CDR3 comprises 15 residues. With 6 bases clipped from V and 6 bases from J, the junction kept 15 bases outside the gene matches. Germline loops: CDR1 DFQATT, CDR2 SNEGSKA (reference sequence). CDR3 protein: CSAQPPRDREFEQYF. CDR3 bases: TGCAGTGCACAACCCCCCAGGGACAGGGAGTTCGAGCAGTACTTC.

V usage is TRBV7-9 and J usage is TRBJ2-1; D is ambiguous. This CDR3 spans 16 amino acids. Germline lookup yields CDR1 SEHNR and CDR2 FQNEAQ (reference sequence). Trimming stripped 3 bases from V and 8 bases from J, with 20 bases between. CDR3 residues: CASSFQCCGYSDEQFF. As DNA, the CDR3 is TGTGCCAGCAGCTTTCAATGTTGCGGCTACAGCGATGAGCAGTTCTTC.

The chain joins TRBV5-6 to TRBJ1-1; the D is unclear. The germline V gene encodes CDR1 SGHDT and CDR2 YYEEEE. The CDR3 consists of 16 residues. V lost 0 bases to trimming and J lost 7 bases, with 19 bases between them. The CDR3 DNA reads as TGTGCCAGCAGCTTGGGGGAGGGAACCTCGGAGGGTGAAGCTTTCTTT. This encodes CASSLGEGTSEGEAFF.

Comments on this clonotype: The CDR3 carries no conserved terminal phenylalanine or tryptophan, so it likely arises from a read error. No DNA is shown, since the ends of the CDR3 on it are uncertain; the CDR3 is the one TCRdb lists. The chain is built from TRBV7-2 and TRBJ1-2; the table's D gene call, TRBD1, was not cross checked with the DNA. Germline V gives CDR1 SGHTA, CDR2 FQGNSA. From its first to its last residue, the CDR3 has 12 amino acids. The CDR3 region is CASSLAGGGDTL.

The gene calls are TRBV7-9 and TRBJ1-2; D gene unclear. The length of the CDR3 is 15 residues. V lost 1 base, J lost 6 bases, and 15 bases lay in between. Germline CDR1 is SEHNR and CDR2 is FQNEAQ (reference sequence). The CDR3 region is CASSLGLLGRNGYTF. CDR3 DNA: TGTGCCAGCAGCTTAGGATTGCTGGGTAGGAATGGCTACACCTTC.

Only one count was recorded for this clonotype. The CDR3 does not end in the conserved phenylalanine or tryptophan, so this is likely a read error. No DNA is shown, since the ends of the CDR3 on it are uncertain; the CDR3 is the one TCRdb lists. The chain recombines TRBV9 with TRBJ1-4. Germline V gene sequence: CDR1 SGDLS, CDR2 YYNGEE. 13 amino acids form the CDR3, both terminal residues included. The CDR3 region is CASGGAGNVQLFV.

The chain uses TRBV11-1 and TRBJ1-2, with 7 nucleotides matching TRBD1. The CDR3 consists of 14 residues. Germline CDR1 and CDR2: SGHAT and FQDESV (reference sequence). Trimming took 1 base from V and 10 from J; bases not matched to a gene: 9. The CDR3 nucleotides read TGTGCCAGCAGCTTAGGTGGAGCAGGGGGAGTCTACACCTTC. This codes for CASSLGGAGGVYTF.

The V gene is TRBV24-1, the J gene TRBJ2-7, with TRBD2 matching over 13 bases. V was pared by 5 bases and J by 1 base, with 10 bases of the junction left unmatched. The CDR3 length is 18 residues. Per germline, CDR1 KGHDR and CDR2 SFDVKD. CDR3 sequence reads: CATSAPTGTSGASYEQYF. The CDR3, as DNA: TGTGCCACCAGTGCCCCCACCGGGACTAGCGGGGCATCCTACGAGCAGTACTTC.